The source of this TCR beta chain is a study of STAT3 mutations in large granular lymphocyte leukemia. Data came from immunoSEQ multiplex PCR; TCRdb stores just in-frame clones and leaves some out. In the table there are more than 10,000 clones, about 84% of which are singletons. General observations from the study: Every T-LGLL patient had at least one immunodominant TCRbeta clonotype.

A remark on this clone: What it binds is unknown.

The clonotype comes from a man in his 60s with T-cell large granular lymphocyte leukemia. Some clones in this sample may be carry-over from other donors' samples. The sequencing input was peripheral blood mononuclear cells.

The CDR3, as DNA: TGCAGCGTCGAAAGATTAGCCTCCTACGAGCAGTACTTC. Residues: CSVERLASYEQYF. The rearrangement uses TRBV29-1 and TRBJ2-7; D not certain. The V and J ends lost 6 bases and 0 bases respectively, with 12 bases between them. CDR1 is SQVTM, CDR2 ANQGSEA, per germline. The CDR3 runs 13 residues.